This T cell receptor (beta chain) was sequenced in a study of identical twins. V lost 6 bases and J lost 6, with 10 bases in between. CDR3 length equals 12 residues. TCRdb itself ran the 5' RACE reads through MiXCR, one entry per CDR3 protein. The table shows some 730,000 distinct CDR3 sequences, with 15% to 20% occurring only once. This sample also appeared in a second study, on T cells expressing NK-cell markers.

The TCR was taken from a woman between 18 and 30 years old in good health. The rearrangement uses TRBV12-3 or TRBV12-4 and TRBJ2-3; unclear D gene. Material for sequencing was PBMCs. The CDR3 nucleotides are TGTGCCAGCAGCCGCGACTTTGATACGCAGTATTTT. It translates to CASSRDFDTQYF.